A selection of T cell receptor beta chains follows, all from one sample in a study of blood T cell repertoires in COVID-19. The data were produced by immunoSEQ multiplex PCR, yet TCRdb's version contains in-frame clones alone and is incomplete. This sample has about 360,000 clones, with approximately 89% found just once. The sequenced material came from PBMCs or T cells enriched from blood (not recorded which). These receptors were collected from a man aged 40-55 years in a cohort exposed to, infected with or recovered from COVID-19 (not recorded which). The CDR3 runs from the conserved cysteine through the conserved F or W. The order of the fields is D gene, J gene, CDR3 length, V gene, clone size, CDR3 protein, CDR3 DNA. D genes are given only for firm matches. A row's size may be missing; if present it is once, few, many or a size class.

. | TRBJ2-1 | 12 | TRBV11-2 | . | CASSPSYGEQFF | TGTGCCAGCAGCCCTTCTTACGGTGAGCAGTTCTTC
TRBD1 | TRBJ2-6 | 17 | TRBV28 | . | CASSLTGLASGANVLTF | TGTGCCAGCAGTTTGACAGGGCTTGCCTCTGGGGCCAACGTCCTGACTTTC
. | TRBJ2-7 | 15 | TRBV28 | . | CASSLRGLGSYEQYF | TGTGCCAGCAGTTTAAGGGGGTTGGGGTCCTACGAGCAGTACTTC
. | TRBJ2-7 | 14 | TRBV5-8 | . | CASPRTFRAGEQYF | TGTGCCAGCCCCAGAACTTTTAGGGCGGGCGAGCAGTACTTC
. | TRBJ2-7 | 15 | TRBV5-4 | . | CASSSRGGSGYEQYF | TGTGCCAGCAGCTCCAGGGGAGGGTCAGGTTACGAGCAGTACTTC
TRBD1 | TRBJ1-2 | 16 | TRBV18 | . | CASSPQQGPTNYGYTF | TGTGCCAGCTCACCCCAACAGGGGCCCACTAACTATGGCTACACCTTC
. | TRBJ1-6 | 15 | TRBV14 | . | CASSQGQGINSPLHF | TGTGCCAGCAGCCAAGGTCAGGGGATAAATTCACCCCTCCACTTT
TRBD2 | TRBJ2-3 | 18 | TRBV18 | . | CASSQEPGLAGFTDTQYF | TGTGCCAGCTCACAAGAACCGGGACTAGCGGGATTCACAGATACGCAGTATTTT
. | TRBJ1-2 | 15 | TRBV18 | . | CASSPGLGVNYGYTF | TGTGCCAGCTCACCAGGTTTAGGGGTTAACTATGGCTACACCTTC
TRBD1 | TRBJ1-1 | 14 | TRBV5-1 | . | CASSRQGGDTEAFF | TGCGCCAGCAGCAGACAGGGTGGGGACACTGAAGCTTTCTTT
. | TRBJ2-3 | 14 | TRBV9 | . | CASSPPSGRDTQYF | TGTGCCAGCAGCCCCCCCTCAGGGAGGGATACGCAGTATTTT
TRBD2 | TRBJ2-7 | 14 | TRBV11-2 | . | CASIKREGSYEQYF | TGTGCCAGCATCAAGCGGGAGGGCTCCTACGAGCAGTACTTC
. | TRBJ2-4 | 15 | TRBV5-1 | once | CASSSFPRAKNIQYF | TGCGCCAGCAGCTCCTTCCCCCGGGCCAAAAACATTCAGTACTTC
TRBD2 | TRBJ2-5 | 15 | TRBV11-2 | . | CASSLISGSRETQYF | TGTGCCAGCAGCTTAATTAGCGGGAGTAGGGAGACCCAGTACTTC
TRBD2 | TRBJ2-2 | 17 | TRBV5-1 | . | CASSLAPGTSAPGELFF | TGCGCCAGCAGCTTGGCCCCCGGGACTAGCGCCCCCGGGGAGCTGTTTTTT
TRBD1 | TRBJ1-2 | 17 | TRBV19 | few | CASSPPGTGSANYGYTF | TGTGCCAGTTCGCCCCCCGGGACAGGATCGGCTAACTATGGCTACACCTTC
TRBD1 | TRBJ2-2 | 14 | TRBV28 | . | CASKTGGRTGELFF | TGTGCCAGCAAGACAGGGGGCCGAACCGGGGAGCTGTTTTTT
TRBD1 | TRBJ1-2 | 15 | TRBV18 | . | CASSPPGTGVYGYTF | TGTGCCAGCTCACCGCCCGGGACAGGGGTTTACGGCTACACCTTC
. | TRBJ2-3 | 13 | TRBV28 | . | CASQSGSTDTQYF | TGTGCCAGTCAAAGCGGGAGCACAGATACGCAGTATTTT
. | TRBJ1-2 | 13 | TRBV28 | . | CASTGSSNYGYTF | TGTGCCAGCACTGGGAGCTCTAACTATGGCTACACCTTC
. | TRBJ2-2 | 15 | TRBV7-2 | . | CASSLEGLGTGELFF | TGTGCCAGCAGCTTAGAGGGGTTGGGTACCGGGGAGCTGTTTTTT
. | TRBJ2-7 | 13 | TRBV3-1/TRBV3-2 | . | CASSDKITTEQYF | TGTGCCAGCAGCGACAAAATTACGACCGAGCAGTACTTC
. | TRBJ1-6 | 14 | TRBV6-1 | once | CASSEGSGNSPLHF | TGTGCCAGCAGTGAAGGATCGGGGAATTCACCCCTCCACTTT
TRBD1 | TRBJ1-5 | 14 | TRBV28 | . | CASSSMQGDQPQHF | TGTGCCAGCAGTTCAATGCAGGGGGATCAGCCCCAGCATTTT
. | TRBJ1-2 | 13 | TRBV10-1 | . | CASSESQFYGYTF | TGCGCCAGCAGTGAAAGTCAGTTTTATGGCTACACCTTC
. | TRBJ2-7 | 16 | TRBV30 | once | CAWSVFRQGGWYEQYF | TGTGCCTGGAGTGTCTTCAGGCAGGGAGGTTGGTACGAGCAGTACTTC
. | TRBJ1-5 | 16 | TRBV28 | . | CASRTPRAGINQPQHF | TGTGCCAGCAGAACCCCCAGGGCAGGGATCAATCAGCCCCAGCATTTT
TRBD1 | TRBJ1-1 | 13 | TRBV11-2 | . | CASSRQGGTEAFF | TGTGCCAGCAGCCGACAGGGGGGTACTGAAGCTTTCTTT
TRBD1 | TRBJ2-5 | 16 | TRBV3-1/TRBV3-2 | . | CASSQPGDRLWETQYF | TGTGCCAGCAGCCAACCCGGGGACAGGCTTTGGGAGACCCAGTACTTC
. | TRBJ2-2 | 17 | TRBV3-1/TRBV3-2 | . | CASSQDQGSGFTGELFF | TGTGCCAGCAGCCAAGATCAGGGGTCAGGGTTTACCGGGGAGCTGTTTTTT
TRBD2 | TRBJ2-7 | 16 | TRBV10-2 | . | CASREVTSGSGYEQYF | TGCGCCAGCAGGGAGGTAACTAGCGGGAGTGGGTACGAGCAGTACTTC